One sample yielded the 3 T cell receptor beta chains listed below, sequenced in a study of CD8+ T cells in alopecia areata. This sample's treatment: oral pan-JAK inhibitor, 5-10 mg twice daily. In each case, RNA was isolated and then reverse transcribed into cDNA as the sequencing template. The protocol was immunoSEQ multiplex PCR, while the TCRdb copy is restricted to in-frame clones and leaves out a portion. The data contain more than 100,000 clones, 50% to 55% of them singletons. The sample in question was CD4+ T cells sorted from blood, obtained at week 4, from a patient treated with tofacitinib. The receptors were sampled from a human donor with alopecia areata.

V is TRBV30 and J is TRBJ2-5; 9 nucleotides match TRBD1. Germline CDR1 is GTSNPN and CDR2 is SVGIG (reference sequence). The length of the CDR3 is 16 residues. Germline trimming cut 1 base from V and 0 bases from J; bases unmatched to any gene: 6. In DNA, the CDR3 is TGTGCCTGGAGTGGGAGACAGGGGGATTACCAAGAGACCCAGTACTTC. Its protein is CAWSGRQGDYQETQYF. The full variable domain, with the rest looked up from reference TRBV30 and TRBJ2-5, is SQTIHQWPATLVQPVGSPLSLECTVEGTSNPNLYWYRQAAGRGLQLLFYSVGIGQISSEVPQNLSASRPQDRQFILSSKKLLLSDSGFYLCAWSGRQGDYQETQYFGPGTRLLVL.

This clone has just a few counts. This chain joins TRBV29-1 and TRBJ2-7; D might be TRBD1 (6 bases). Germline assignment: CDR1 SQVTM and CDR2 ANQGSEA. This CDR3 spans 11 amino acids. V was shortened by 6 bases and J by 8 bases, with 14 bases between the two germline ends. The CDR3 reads CSVLGQSKQYF. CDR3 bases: TGCAGCGTCCTAGGACAGAGCAAGCAGTACTTC.

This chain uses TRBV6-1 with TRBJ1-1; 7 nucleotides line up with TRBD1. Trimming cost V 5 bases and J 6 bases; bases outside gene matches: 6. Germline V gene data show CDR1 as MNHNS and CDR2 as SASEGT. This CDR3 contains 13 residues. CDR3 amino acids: CASSPTRGAEAFF. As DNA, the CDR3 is TGTGCCAGCAGTCCTACCAGGGGGGCTGAAGCTTTCTTT.